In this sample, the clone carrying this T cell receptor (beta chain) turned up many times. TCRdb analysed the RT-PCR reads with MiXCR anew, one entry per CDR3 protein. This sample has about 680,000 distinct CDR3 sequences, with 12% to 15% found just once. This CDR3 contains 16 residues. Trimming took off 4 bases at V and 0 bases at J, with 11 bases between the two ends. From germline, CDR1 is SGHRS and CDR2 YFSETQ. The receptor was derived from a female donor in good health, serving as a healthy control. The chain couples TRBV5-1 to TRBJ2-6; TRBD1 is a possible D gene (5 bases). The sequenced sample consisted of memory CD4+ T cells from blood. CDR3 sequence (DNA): TGCGCCAGCAGCGTACAGGAGTCCTCTGGGGCCAACGTCCTGACTTTC. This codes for CASSVQESSGANVLTF.